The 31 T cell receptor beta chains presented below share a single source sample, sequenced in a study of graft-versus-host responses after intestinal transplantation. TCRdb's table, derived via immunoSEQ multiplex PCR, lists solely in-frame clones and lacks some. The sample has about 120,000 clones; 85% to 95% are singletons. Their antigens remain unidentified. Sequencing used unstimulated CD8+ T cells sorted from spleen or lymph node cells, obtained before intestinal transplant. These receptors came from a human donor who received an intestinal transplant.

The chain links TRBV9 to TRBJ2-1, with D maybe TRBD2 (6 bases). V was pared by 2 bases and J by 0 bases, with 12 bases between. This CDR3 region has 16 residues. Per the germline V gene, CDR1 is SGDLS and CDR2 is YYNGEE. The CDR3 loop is CASSVGGRSSYNEQFF. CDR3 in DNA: TGTGCCAGCAGCGTGGGGGGACGGAGCTCCTACAATGAGCAGTTCTTC.

The CDR3 DNA reads TGTGCCAGCAGTTACCGGACTAGCTACAATGAGCAGTTCTTC. This codes for CASSYRTSYNEQFF. The chain joins TRBV6-5 to TRBJ2-1, with 7 nucleotides matching TRBD2. The V gene end was trimmed by 2 bases and the J gene end by 3 bases; junction bases not matched to a gene: 1. This CDR3 comprises 14 residues. CDR1 and CDR2 from the germline V gene are MNHEY and SVGAGI.

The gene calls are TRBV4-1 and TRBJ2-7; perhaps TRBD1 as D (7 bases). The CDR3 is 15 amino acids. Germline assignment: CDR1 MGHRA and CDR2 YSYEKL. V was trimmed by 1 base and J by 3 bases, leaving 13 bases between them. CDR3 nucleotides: TGCGCCAGCAGCCAAGCCTCAGGGGGGAGCTACGAGCAGTACTTC. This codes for CASSQASGGSYEQYF.

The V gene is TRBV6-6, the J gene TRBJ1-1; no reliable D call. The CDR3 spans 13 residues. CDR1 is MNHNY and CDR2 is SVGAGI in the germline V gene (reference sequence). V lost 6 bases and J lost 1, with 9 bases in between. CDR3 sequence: CASSPSGNTEAFF. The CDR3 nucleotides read TGTGCCAGCAGCCCAAGTGGGAACACTGAAGCTTTCTTT.

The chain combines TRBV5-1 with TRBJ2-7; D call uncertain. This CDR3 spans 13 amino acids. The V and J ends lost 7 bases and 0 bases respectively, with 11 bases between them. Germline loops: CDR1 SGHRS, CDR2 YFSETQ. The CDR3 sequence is CASGQDLSYEQYF. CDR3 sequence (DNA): TGCGCCAGCGGTCAAGACCTCTCCTACGAGCAGTACTTC.

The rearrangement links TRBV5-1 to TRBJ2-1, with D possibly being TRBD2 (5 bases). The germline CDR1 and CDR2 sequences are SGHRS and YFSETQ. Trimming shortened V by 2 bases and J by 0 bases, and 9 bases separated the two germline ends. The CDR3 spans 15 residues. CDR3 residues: CASSFGSNSYNEQFF. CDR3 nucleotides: TGCGCCAGCAGCTTTGGGAGTAACTCCTACAATGAGCAGTTCTTC.

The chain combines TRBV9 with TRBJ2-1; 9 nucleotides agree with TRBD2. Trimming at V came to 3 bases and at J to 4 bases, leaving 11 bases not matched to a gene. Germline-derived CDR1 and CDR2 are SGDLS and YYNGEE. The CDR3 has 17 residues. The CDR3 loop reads CASSASGIGLKYNEQFF. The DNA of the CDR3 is TGTGCCAGCAGCGCTAGCGGGATTGGGCTAAAATACAATGAGCAGTTCTTC.

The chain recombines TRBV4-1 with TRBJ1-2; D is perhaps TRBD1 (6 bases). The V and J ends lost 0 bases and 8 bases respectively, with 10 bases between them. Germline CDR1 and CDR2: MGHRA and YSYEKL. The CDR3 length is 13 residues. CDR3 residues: CASSQDPGAGYTF. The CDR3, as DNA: TGCGCCAGCAGCCAAGACCCAGGGGCGGGCTACACCTTC.

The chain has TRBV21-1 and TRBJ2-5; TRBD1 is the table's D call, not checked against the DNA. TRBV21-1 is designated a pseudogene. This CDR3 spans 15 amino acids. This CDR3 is CASSKDRGKGETQYF. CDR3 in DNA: TGTGCCAGCAGCAAGGACAGGGGGAAAGGGGAGACCCAGTACTTC.

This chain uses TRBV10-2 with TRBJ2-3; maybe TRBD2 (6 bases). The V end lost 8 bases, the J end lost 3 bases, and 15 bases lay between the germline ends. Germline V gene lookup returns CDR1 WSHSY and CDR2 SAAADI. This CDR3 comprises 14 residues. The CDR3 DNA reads TGCGCCAGCGGGTACGGGAGTGGAACAGATACGCAGTATTTT. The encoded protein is CASGYGSGTDTQYF.

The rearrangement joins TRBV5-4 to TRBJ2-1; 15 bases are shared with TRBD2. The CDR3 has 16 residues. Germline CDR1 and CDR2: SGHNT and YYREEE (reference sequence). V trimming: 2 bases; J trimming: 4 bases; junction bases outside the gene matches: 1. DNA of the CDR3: TGTGCCAGCAGCTTCGGACTAGCGGGAGGGTACAATGAGCAGTTCTTC. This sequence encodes CASSFGLAGGYNEQFF.

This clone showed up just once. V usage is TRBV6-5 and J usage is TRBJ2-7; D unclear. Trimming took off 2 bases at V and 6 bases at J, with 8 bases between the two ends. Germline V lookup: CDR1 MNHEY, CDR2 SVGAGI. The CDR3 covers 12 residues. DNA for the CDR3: TGTGCCAGCAGTTACCCAGACGGCGAGCAGTACTTC. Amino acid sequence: CASSYPDGEQYF.

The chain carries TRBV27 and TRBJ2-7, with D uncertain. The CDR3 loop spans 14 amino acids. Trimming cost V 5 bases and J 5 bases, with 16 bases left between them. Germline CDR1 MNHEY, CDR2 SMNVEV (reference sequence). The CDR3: CASSPQDLGHEQYF. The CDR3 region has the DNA TGTGCCAGCAGTCCGCAAGATCTCGGACACGAGCAGTACTTC.

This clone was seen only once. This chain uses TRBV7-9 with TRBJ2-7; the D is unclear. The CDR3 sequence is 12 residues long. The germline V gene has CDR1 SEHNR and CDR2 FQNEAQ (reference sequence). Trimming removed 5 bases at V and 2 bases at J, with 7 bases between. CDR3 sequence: CASSKNPYEQYF. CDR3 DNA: TGTGCCAGCAGCAAAAACCCCTACGAGCAGTACTTC. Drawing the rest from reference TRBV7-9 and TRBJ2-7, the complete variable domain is DTGVSQNPRHKITKRGQNVTFRCDPISEHNRLYWYRQTLGQGPEFLTYFQNEAQLEKSRLLSDRFSAERPKGSFSTLEIQRTEQGDSAMYLCASSKNPYEQYFGPGTRLTVT.

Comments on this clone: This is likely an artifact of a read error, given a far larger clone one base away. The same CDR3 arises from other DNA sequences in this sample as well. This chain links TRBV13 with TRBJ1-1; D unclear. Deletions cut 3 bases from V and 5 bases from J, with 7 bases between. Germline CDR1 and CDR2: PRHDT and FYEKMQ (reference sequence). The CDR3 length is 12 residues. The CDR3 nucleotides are TGTGCCAGCAGCTTGAGAGGGACTGAAGCTTTCTTT. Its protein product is CASSLRGTEAFF.

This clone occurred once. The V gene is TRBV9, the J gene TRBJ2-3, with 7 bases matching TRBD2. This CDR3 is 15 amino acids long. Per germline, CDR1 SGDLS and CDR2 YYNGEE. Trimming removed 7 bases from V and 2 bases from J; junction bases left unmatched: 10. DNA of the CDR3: TGTGCCAGCGATAGGGGAGCGGGAAACACAGATACGCAGTATTTT. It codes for CASDRGAGNTDTQYF.

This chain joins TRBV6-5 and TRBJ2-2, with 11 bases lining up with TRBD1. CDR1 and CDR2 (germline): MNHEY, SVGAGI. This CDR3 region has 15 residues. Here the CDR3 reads CEPDRGRVDTGELFF. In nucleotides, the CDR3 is TGTGAGCCGGACAGGGGGCGGGTGGACACCGGGGAGCTGTTTTTT.

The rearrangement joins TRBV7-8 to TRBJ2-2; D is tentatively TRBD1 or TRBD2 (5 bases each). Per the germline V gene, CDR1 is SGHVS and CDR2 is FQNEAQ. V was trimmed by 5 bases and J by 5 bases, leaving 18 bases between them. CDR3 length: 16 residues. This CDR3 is CASSQTGKWGTGELFF. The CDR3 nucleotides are TGTGCCAGCAGCCAGACCGGCAAATGGGGGACCGGGGAGCTGTTTTTT. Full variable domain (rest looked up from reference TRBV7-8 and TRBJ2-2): GAGVSQSPRYKVAKRGQDVALRCDPISGHVSLFWYQQALGQGPEFLTYFQNEAQLDKSGLPSDRFFAERPEGSVSTLKIQRTQQEDSAVYLCASSQTGKWGTGELFFGEGSRLTVL.

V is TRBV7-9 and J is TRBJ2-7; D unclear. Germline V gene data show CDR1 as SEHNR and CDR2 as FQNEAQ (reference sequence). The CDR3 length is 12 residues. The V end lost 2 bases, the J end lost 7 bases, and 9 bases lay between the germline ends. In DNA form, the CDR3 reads TGTGCCAGCAGCTTAACCGGATGGGAGCAGTACTTC. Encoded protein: CASSLTGWEQYF.

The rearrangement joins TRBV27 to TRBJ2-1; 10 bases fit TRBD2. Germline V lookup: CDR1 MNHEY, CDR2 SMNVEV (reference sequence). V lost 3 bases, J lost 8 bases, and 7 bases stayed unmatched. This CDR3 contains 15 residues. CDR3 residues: CASSLEREGLYEQFF. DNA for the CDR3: TGTGCCAGCAGTTTGGAGCGGGAGGGCCTATATGAGCAGTTCTTC.

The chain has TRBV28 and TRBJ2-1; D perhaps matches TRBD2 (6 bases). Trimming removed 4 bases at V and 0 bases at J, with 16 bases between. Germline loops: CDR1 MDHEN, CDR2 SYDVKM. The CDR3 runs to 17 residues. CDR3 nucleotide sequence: TGTGCCAGCAGTTCCACCGGGACTCAGAGCTCCTACAATGAGCAGTTCTTC. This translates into CASSSTGTQSSYNEQFF.

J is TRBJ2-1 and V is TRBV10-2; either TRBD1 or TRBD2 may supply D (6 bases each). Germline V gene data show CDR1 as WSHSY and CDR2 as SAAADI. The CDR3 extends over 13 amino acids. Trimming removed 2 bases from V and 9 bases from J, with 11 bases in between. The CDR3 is CASSEPGGGEQFF. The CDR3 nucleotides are TGCGCCAGCAGTGAGCCCGGAGGGGGTGAGCAGTTCTTC.

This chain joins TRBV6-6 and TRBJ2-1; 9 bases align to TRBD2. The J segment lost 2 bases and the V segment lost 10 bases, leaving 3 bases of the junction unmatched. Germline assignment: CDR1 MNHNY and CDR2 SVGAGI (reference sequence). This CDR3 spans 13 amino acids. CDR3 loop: CAIGTSPYNEQFF. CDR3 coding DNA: TGTGCCATCGGGACTAGCCCCTACAATGAGCAGTTCTTC.

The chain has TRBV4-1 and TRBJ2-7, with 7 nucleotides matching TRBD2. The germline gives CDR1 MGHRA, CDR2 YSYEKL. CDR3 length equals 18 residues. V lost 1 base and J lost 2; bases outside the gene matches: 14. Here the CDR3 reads CASSQVMTGGSRAYEQYF. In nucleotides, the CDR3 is TGCGCCAGCAGCCAAGTAATGACCGGCGGGAGTCGCGCCTACGAGCAGTACTTC.

Here the CDR3 reads CASSQDSNEQFF. CDR3 coding DNA: TGTGCCAGCAGTCAAGACTCGAATGAGCAGTTCTTC. This chain uses TRBV25-1 with TRBJ2-1; D not resolved. The ends were cut back, 5 bases at V and 7 bases at J, with 9 bases in the middle. The CDR3 contains 12 residues. Germline V lookup: CDR1 MGHDK, CDR2 SYGVNS.

The CDR3 bases are TGTGCCAGCAGTTACGCGTCAGTAGAGCAGTTCTTC. Protein sequence: CASSYASVEQFF. The V and J genes are TRBV6-6 and TRBJ2-1, with D hard to call. V was clipped by 2 bases and J by 10 bases, with 9 bases between them. The CDR3 length is 12 residues. Looked up from germline, CDR1 is MNHNY and CDR2 is SVGAGI (reference sequence).

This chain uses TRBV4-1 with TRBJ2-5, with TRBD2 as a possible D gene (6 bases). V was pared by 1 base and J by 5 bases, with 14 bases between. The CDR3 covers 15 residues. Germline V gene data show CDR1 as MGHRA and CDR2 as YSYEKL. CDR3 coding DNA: TGCGCCAGCAGCCAAGTTAGGGCTAGCGCCGAGACCCAGTACTTC. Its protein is CASSQVRASAETQYF.

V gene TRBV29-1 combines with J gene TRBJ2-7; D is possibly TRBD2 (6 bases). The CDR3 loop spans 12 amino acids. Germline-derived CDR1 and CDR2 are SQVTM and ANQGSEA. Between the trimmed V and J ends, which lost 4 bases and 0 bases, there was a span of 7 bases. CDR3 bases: TGCAGCGTTGCGGGAGACTCCTACGAGCAGTACTTC. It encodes CSVAGDSYEQYF.

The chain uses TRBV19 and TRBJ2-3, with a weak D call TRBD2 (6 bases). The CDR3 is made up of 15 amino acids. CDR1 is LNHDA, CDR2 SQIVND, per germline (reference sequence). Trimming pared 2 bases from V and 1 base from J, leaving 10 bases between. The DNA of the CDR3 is TGTGCCAGTAGTATACAGGACTACCGCACAGATACGCAGTATTTT. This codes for CASSIQDYRTDTQYF. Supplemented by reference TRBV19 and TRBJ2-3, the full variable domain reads DGGITQSPKYLFRKEGQNVTLSCEQNLNHDAMYWYRQDPGQGLRLIYYSQIVNDFQKGDIAEGYSVSREKKESFPLTVTSAQKNPTAFYLCASSIQDYRTDTQYFGPGTRLTVL.

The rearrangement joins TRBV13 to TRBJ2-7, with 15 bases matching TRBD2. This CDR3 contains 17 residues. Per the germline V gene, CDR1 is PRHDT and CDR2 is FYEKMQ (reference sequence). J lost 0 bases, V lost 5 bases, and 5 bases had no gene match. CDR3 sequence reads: CASSPGTSGGSSYEQYF. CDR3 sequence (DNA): TGTGCCAGCAGCCCCGGGACTAGCGGGGGGAGCTCCTACGAGCAGTACTTC.

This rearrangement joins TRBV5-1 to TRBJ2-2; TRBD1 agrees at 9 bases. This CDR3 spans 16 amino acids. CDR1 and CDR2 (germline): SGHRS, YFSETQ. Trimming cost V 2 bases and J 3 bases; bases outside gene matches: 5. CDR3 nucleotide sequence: TGCGCCAGCAGCTTCCCGGGACAGGGTGACACCGGGGAGCTGTTTTTT. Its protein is CASSFPGQGDTGELFF. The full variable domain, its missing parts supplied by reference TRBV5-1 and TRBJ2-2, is KAGVTQTPRYLIKTRGQQVTLSCSPISGHRSVSWYQQTPGQGLQFLFEYFSETQRNKGNFPGRFSGRQFSNSRSEMNVSTLELGDSALYLCASSFPGQGDTGELFFGEGSRLTVL.